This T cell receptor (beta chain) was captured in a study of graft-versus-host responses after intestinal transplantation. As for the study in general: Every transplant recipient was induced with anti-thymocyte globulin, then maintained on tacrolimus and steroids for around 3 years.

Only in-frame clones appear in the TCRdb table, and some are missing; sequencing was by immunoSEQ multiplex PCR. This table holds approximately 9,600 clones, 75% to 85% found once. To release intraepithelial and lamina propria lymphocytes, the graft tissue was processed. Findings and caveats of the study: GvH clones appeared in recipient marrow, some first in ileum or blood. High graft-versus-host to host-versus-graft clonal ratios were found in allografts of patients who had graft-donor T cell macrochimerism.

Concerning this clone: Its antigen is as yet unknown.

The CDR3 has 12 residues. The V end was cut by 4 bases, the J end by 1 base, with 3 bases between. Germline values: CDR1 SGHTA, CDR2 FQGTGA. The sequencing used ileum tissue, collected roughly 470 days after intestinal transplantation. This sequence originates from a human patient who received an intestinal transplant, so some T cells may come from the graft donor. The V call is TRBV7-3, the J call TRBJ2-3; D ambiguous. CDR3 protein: CASSWGTDTQYF. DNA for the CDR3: TGTGCCAGCAGCTGGGGCACAGATACGCAGTATTTT.